Shown below are 2 T cell receptor beta chains from a single sample sequenced in a study of blood T cell repertoires in COVID-19. The protocol was immunoSEQ multiplex PCR, while the TCRdb copy is restricted to in-frame clones and leaves out a portion. The data show hundreds of thousands of clones, 87% seen once. The sequencing input was PBMCs or T cells enriched from blood (not recorded which). The receptors here all came from a woman between 18 and 30 years old who had recovered from COVID-19.

The rearrangement joins TRBV14 to TRBJ1-3; D gene uncertain. Germline V gene sequence: CDR1 SGHDN, CDR2 FVKESK. CDR3 length equals 16 residues. V shed 4 bases and J shed 2 bases, with 15 bases lying between them. For the CDR3, the DNA is TGTGCCAGCAGCCGCCCCGTCTATCTAGCTGGAAACACCATATATTTT. Amino acids: CASSRPVYLAGNTIYF.

The chain carries TRBV5-1 and TRBJ2-2, with unresolved D. V was shortened by 2 bases and J by 1 base, with 9 bases between the two germline ends. This CDR3 has 15 amino acids. The germline V gene has CDR1 SGHRS and CDR2 YFSETQ. The CDR3 spells CASSFVSGNTGELFF. The CDR3 bases are TGCGCCAGCAGCTTTGTCAGTGGGAACACCGGGGAGCTGTTTTTT. Using reference TRBV5-1 and TRBJ2-2 for the parts outside the CDR3, the full variable domain is KAGVTQTPRYLIKTRGQQVTLSCSPISGHRSVSWYQQTPGQGLQFLFEYFSETQRNKGNFPGRFSGRQFSNSRSEMNVSTLELGDSALYLCASSFVSGNTGELFFGEGSRLTVL.